The clone carrying this T cell receptor (beta chain) showed up just a few times. Its antigen is not known. These data belong to a study of Ad26.COV2.S vaccination and SARS-CoV-2 variants. Points from the study as a whole: It was reported that spike-specific CD8+ and CD4+ T cell responses were substantially broad after vaccination.

Profiled with immunoSEQ multiplex PCR; TCRdb holds only in-frame clones, not every one. Of 350,000 to 400,000 clones in the sample, more than 85% were seen once. Treatment meaning: around 19 received Ad26.COV2.S at low or high dose, single or two shots; 5 received placebo; per-sample allocation not given. The samples were gathered on day 63 after the first injection of vaccine or placebo. This specimen was peripheral blood, taken in a trial of Ad26.COV2.S vaccine versus placebo. The receptor's source is a person between 18 and 65 years old who received the Ad26.COV2.S COVID-19 vaccine or a placebo.

The CDR3 protein is CATSSRTGSTEAFF. In nucleotides, the CDR3 is TGTGCCACCAGCAGCAGGACAGGTAGCACTGAAGCTTTCTTT. The V and J genes are TRBV15 and TRBJ1-1, with 7 bases lining up with TRBD1. This CDR3 spans 14 amino acids. The germline gives CDR1 LNHNV, CDR2 YYDKDF (reference sequence). J lost 4 bases, V lost 3 bases, and 5 bases had no gene match.